The entry below gives a single T cell receptor beta chain sequence along with its context. What it binds is not known. The sample belongs to a study of cytomegalovirus exposure and HLA in healthy donors. Study results and caveats: Among TCR sequences, most were rare, though some public TCRs appeared in many donors. Through in vitro validation, three CMV-associated chains were shown to be specific for CMV antigens. In the 120 validation repertoires, approximately 94% of cluster scores exceeded 0, per a later analysis.

The method was immunoSEQ multiplex PCR; TCRdb's version includes in-frame clones alone and lacks a portion of them. The sample yields 150,000 or so clones, around four fifths seen once. Sample: PBMCs. This sequence was found in a man aged 30 to 45 in good health and CMV-seropositive.

The chain's CDR3 is CASSPTDNNSPLHF. The CDR3 coding sequence is TGTGCCAGCTCACCGACAGATAATAATTCACCCCTCCACTTT. This chain connects TRBV18 to TRBJ1-6, with D maybe TRBD1 (5 bases). The CDR3 is 14 amino acids. V gave up 3 bases and J gave up 5 bases, with 8 bases separating them. Germline V lookup: CDR1 KGHSH, CDR2 LQKENI. The full variable domain, rest sourced from reference TRBV18 and TRBJ1-6, is NAGVMQNPRHLVRRRGQEARLRCSPMKGHSHVYWYRQLPEEGLKFMVYLQKENIIDESGMPKERFSAEFPKEGPSILRIQQVVRGDSAAYFCASSPTDNNSPLHFGNGTRLTVT.